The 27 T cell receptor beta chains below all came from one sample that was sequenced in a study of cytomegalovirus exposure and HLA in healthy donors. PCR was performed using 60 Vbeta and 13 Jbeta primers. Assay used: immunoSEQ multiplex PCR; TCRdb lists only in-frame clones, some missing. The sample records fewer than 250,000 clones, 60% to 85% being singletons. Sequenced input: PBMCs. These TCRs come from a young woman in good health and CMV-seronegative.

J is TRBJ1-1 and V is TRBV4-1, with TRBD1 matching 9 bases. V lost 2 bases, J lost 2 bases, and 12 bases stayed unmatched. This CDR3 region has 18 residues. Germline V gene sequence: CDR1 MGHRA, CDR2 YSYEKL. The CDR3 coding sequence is TGCGCCAGCAGCCAAATGGGAGGGACAGGGACCGTTAACACTGAAGCTTTCTTT. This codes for CASSQMGGTGTVNTEAFF.

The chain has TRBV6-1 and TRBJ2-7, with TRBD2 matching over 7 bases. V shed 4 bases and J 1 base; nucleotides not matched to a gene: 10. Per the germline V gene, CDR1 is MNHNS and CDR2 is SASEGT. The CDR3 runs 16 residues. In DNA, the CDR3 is TGTGCCAGCAGTGCTGAGGGCGGGGGACGTTCCTACGAGCAGTACTTC. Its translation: CASSAEGGGRSYEQYF.

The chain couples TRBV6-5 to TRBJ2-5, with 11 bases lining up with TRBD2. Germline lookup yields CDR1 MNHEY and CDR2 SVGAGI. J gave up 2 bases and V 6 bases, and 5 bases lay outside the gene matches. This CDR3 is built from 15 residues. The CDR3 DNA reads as TGTGCCAGCAGCACTACTAGCGGGAGTCAAGAGACCCAGTACTTC. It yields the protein CASSTTSGSQETQYF.

The CDR3 coding sequence is TGCGCCAGCAGTCAAGGTGGAGGGCTAAGGGAGCAGTTCTTC. This sequence encodes CASSQGGGLREQFF. The rearrangement links TRBV23-1 to TRBJ2-1, with D perhaps matching TRBD2 (6 bases). TRBV23-1 is identified as an open reading frame with a role that is uncertain. The germline V and J ends were trimmed by 2 bases and 10 bases, with 15 bases remaining between them. The CDR3 is 14 amino acids.

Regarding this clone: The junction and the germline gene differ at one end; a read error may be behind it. CDR3 DNA: TGCGCCAGCAGCTTGGCCGAAACGTCTGGGGGCTGCACCTTC. This sequence encodes CASSLAETSGGCTF. The genes are TRBV5-1 and TRBJ1-2; TRBD1 is a possible D gene (6 bases). CDR3 length: 14 amino acids. CDR1 and CDR2 (germline): SGHRS, YFSETQ.

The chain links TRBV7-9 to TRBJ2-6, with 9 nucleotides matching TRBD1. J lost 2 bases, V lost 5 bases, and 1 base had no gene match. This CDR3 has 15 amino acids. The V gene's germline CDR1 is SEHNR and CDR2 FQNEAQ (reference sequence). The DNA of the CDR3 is TGTGCCAGCAGCCGACAGGGGGCTGGGGCCAACGTCCTGACTTTC. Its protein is CASSRQGAGANVLTF.

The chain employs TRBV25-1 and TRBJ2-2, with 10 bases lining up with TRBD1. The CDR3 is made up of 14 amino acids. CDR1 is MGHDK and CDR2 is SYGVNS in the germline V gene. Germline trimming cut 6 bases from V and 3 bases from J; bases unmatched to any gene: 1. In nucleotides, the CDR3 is TGTGCCAGCAGGGGGACAGGGGACACCGGGGAGCTGTTTTTT. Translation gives CASRGTGDTGELFF.

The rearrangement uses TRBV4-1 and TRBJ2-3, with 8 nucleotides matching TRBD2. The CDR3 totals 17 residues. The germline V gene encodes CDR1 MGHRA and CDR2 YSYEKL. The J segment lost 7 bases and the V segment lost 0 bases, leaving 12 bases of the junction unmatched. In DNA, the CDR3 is TGCGCCAGCAGCCAAGAGTGGAGCGGGGGATTTGGAAATACGCAGTATTTT. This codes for CASSQEWSGGFGNTQYF.

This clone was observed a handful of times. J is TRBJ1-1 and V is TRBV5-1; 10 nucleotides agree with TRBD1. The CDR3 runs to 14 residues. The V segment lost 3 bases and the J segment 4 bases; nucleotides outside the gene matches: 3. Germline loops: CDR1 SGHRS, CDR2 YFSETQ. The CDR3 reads CASSSWTGGTEAFF. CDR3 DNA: TGCGCCAGCAGCTCGTGGACAGGGGGCACTGAAGCTTTCTTT.

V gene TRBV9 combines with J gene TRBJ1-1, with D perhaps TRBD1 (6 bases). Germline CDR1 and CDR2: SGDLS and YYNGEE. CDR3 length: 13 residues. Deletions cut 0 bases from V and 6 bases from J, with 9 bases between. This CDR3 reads CASSVGGGAEAFF. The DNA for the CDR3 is TGTGCCAGCAGCGTAGGGGGGGGCGCTGAAGCTTTCTTT.

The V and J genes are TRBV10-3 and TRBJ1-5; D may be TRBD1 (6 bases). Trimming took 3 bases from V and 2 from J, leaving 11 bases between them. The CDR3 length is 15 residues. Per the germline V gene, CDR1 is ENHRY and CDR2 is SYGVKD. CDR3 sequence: CAISESSGGNQPQHF. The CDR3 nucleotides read TGTGCCATCAGTGAAAGTTCAGGGGGCAATCAGCCCCAGCATTTT.

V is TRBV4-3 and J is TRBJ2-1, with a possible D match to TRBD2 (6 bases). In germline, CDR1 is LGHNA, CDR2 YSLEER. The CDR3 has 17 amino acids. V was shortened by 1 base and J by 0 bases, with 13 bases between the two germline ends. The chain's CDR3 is CASSQGGGIGSYNEQFF. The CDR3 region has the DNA TGCGCCAGCAGCCAAGGAGGAGGGATCGGCTCCTACAATGAGCAGTTCTTC.

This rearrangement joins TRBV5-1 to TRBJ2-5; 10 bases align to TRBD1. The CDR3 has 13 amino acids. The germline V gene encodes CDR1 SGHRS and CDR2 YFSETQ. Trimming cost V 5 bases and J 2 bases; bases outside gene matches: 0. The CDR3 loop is CASRGQGQETQYF. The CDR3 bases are TGCGCCAGCAGGGGACAGGGGCAAGAGACCCAGTACTTC.

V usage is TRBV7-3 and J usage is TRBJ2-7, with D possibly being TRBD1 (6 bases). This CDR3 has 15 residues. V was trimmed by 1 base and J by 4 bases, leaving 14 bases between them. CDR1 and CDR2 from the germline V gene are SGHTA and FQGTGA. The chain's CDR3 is CASSLIRDRPYEQYF. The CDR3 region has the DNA TGTGCCAGCAGCTTAATCCGAGACAGGCCTTACGAGCAGTACTTC.

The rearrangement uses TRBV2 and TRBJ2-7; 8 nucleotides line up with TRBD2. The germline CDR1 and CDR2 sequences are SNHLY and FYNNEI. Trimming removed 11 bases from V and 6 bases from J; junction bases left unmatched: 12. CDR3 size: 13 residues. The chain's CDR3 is CAWGGLAGSEQYF. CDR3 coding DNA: TGTGCCTGGGGAGGACTAGCCGGGTCCGAGCAGTACTTC. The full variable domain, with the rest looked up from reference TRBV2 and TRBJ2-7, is EPEVTQTPSHQVTQMGQEVILRCVPISNHLYFYWYRQILGQKVEFLVSFYNNEISEKSEIFDDQFSVERPDGSNFTLKIRSTKLEDSAMYFCAWGGLAGSEQYFGPGTRLTVT.

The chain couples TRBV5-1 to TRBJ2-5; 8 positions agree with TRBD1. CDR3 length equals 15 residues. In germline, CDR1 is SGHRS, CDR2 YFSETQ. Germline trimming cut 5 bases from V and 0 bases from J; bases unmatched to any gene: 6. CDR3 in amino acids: CASSIADRDQETQYF. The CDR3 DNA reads TGCGCCAGCAGTATCGCGGACAGGGACCAAGAGACCCAGTACTTC.

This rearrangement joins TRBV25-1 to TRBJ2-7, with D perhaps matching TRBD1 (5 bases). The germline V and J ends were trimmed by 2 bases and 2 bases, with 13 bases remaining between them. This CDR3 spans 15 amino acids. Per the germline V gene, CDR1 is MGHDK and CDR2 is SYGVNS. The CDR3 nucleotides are TGTGCCAGCAGTGAAAGGCAGGGTGGCGCCTACGAGCAGTACTTC. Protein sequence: CASSERQGGAYEQYF.

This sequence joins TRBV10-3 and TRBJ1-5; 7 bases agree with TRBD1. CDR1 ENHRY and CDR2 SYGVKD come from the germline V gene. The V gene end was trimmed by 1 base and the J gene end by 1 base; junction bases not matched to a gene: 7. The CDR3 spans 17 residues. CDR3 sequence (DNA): TGTGCCATCAGTGAGTTAAAGCGGACAGGAAGCAATCAGCCCCAGCATTTT. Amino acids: CAISELKRTGSNQPQHF.

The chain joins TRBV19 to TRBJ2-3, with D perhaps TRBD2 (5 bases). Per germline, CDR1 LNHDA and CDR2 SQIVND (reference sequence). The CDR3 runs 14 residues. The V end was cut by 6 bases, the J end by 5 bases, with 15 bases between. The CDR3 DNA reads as TGTGCCAGTAGCAGCCAACCGGGAAAAGATACGCAGTATTTT. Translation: CASSSQPGKDTQYF.

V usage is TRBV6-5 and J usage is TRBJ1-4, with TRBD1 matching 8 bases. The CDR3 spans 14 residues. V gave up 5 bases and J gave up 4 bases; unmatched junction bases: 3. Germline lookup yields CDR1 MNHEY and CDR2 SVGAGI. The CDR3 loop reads CASSPTGVNEKLFF. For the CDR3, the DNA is TGTGCCAGCAGTCCGACAGGGGTTAATGAAAAACTGTTTTTT.

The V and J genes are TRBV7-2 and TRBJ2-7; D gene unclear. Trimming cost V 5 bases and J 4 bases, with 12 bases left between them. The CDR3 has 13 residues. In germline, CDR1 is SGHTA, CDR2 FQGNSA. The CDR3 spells CASSLPESYEQYF. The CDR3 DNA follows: TGTGCCAGCAGCCTCCCGGAGTCTTACGAGCAGTACTTC.

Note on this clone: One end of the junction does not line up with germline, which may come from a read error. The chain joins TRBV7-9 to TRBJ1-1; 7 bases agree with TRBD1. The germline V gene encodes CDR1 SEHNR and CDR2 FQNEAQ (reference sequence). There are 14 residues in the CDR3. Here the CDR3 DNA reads TGTTCCAGCAGCTTAACCGACAGGGAAAGTGAAGCTTTCTTT. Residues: CSSSLTDRESEAFF. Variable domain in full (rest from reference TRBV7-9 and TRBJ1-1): DTGVSQNPRHKITKRGQNVTFRCDPISEHNRLYWYRQTLGQGPEFLTYFQNEAQLEKSRLLSDRFSAERPKGSFSTLEIQRTEQGDSAMYLCSSSLTDRESEAFFGQGTRLTVV.

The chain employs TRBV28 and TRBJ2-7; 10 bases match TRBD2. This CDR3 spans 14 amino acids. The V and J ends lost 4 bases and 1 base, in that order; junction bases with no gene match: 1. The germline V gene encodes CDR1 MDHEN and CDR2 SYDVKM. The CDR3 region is CASSSSGSSYEQYF. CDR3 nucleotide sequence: TGTGCCAGCAGTTCTAGCGGGAGTTCCTACGAGCAGTACTTC.

The CDR3 here is CASSYSSGNSNEKLFF. In DNA, the CDR3 is TGTGCCAGCAGTTACTCGTCGGGGAATTCGAATGAAAAACTGTTTTTT. The chain carries TRBV6-5 and TRBJ1-4; D call uncertain. The ends were cut back, 0 bases at V and 5 bases at J, with 13 bases in the middle. The CDR3 has 16 residues. Germline values: CDR1 MNHEY, CDR2 SVGAGI.

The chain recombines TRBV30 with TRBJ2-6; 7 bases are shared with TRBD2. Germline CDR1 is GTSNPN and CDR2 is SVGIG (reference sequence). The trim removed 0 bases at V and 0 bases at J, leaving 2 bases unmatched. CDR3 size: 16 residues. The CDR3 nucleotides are TGTGCCTGGAGTGTACGGGAGGCCTCTGGGGCCAACGTCCTGACTTTC. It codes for CAWSVREASGANVLTF.

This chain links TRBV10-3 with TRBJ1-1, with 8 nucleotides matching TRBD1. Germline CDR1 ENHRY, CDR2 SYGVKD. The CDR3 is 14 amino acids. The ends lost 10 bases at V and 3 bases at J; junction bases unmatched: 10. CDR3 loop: CATRWTGMDTEAFF. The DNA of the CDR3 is TGTGCCACCAGATGGACAGGGATGGACACTGAAGCTTTCTTT.

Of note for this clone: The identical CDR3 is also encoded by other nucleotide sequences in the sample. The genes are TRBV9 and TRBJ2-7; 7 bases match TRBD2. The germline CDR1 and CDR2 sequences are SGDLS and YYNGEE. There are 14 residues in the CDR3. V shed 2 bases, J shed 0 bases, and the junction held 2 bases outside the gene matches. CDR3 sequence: CASSVGGSSYEQYF. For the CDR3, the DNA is TGTGCCAGCAGCGTCGGCGGGAGCTCCTACGAGCAGTACTTC.